The T cell receptor beta chain under discussion was sequenced for a study of T cells in Graves' hyperthyroidism and ophthalmopathy. The germline CDR1 and CDR2 sequences are LNHDA and SQIVND (reference sequence). The CDR3 sequence is 19 residues long. Trimming left V 0 bases short and J 9 bases short, with 26 bases between. The diagnostic basis comprised clinical symptoms, serum thyroxine and TRAb, thyroid ultrasound and orbital computed tomography. Points from the study as a whole: Ophthalmopathy prediction by the model preceded onset by a median about 6.3 months.

Amplified regions were TCR beta CDR3 sequences from RNA transcripts. HTBI primers were used for first-round RT-PCR of the TCR CDR3. TCRdb ran MiXCR on the multiplex PCR reads and lists one entry per CDR3 protein. The sample shows about 560,000 distinct CDR3 sequences, roughly a sixth of them seen only once. In the case of this clonotype: What it recognizes is unknown.

The gene calls are TRBV19 and TRBJ2-2; the D gene is possibly TRBD1 (6 bases). Source material: blood. The receptor was derived from a woman aged 18-29 years with Graves' hyperthyroidism. The CDR3 nucleotides read TGTGCCAGTAGTATAGATTCGTACAGGGAAATCCGTTGGGGCCGGGAGCTGTTTTTT. Translating it yields CASSIDSYREIRWGRELFF.